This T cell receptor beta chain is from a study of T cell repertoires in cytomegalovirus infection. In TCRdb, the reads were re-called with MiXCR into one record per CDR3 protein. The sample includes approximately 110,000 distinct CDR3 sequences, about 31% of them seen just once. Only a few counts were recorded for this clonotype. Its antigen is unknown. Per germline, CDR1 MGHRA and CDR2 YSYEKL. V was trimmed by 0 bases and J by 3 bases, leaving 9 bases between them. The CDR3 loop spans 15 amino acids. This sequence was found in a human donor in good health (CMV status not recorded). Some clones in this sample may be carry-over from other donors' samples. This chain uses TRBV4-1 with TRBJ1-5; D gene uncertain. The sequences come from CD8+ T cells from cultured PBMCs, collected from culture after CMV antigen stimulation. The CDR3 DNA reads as TGCGCCAGCAGCCAAGATGCGCAGATCAATCAGCCCCAGCATTTT. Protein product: CASSQDAQINQPQHF.